This T cell receptor beta chain was observed in a study of blood T cell repertoires in COVID-19. Study details: Whether acute or convalescent, the COVID-19 samples came from the United States, Italy and Spain.

V lost 5 bases to trimming and J lost 4 bases; unmatched junction nucleotides: 6. Germline loops: CDR1 SQVTM, CDR2 ANQGSEA. The CDR3 contains 16 residues. Each participant's cohort was designated according to participant-reported clinical history. In the original processing: Reference gene primer amplification yielded estimated nucleated cell counts. The data were produced by immunoSEQ multiplex PCR, yet TCRdb's version contains in-frame clones alone and is incomplete. The V and J calls and the clone size are those of that table, but D and trimming were determined from the DNA. The sample has around 450,000 clones; 87% are singletons.

The origin of this receptor is a woman between 18 and 30 years old with acute COVID-19. What was sequenced was PBMCs or T cells enriched from blood (not recorded which). This rearrangement joins TRBV29-1 to TRBJ2-1; 15 nucleotides match TRBD2. The DNA for the CDR3 is TGCAGCGTTCCCCCGGGACTAGCGGGAGGTTACAATGAGCAGTTCTTC. Translating gives CSVPPGLAGGYNEQFF.